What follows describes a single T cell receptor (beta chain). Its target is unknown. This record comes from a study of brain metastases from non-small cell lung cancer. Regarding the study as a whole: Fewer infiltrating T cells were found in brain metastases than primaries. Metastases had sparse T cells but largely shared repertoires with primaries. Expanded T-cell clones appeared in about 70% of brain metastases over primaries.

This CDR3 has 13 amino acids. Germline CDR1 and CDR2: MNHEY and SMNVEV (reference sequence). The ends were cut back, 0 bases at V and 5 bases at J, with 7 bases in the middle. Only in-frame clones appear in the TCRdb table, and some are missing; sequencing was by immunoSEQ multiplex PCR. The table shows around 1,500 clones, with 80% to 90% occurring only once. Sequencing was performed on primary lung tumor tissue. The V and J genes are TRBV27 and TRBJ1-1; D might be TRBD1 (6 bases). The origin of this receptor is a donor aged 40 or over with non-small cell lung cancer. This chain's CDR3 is CASSLSRGTEAFF. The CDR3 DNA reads TGTGCCAGCAGTTTATCGAGGGGGACTGAAGCTTTCTTT.